This TCR beta chain was retrieved from a study of shared clonotypes between healthy human individuals. Here immunoSEQ multiplex PCR was the method, and the copy in TCRdb shows in-frame clones only, minus some. There are about 2.3 million clones in the sample; roughly 93% occur only once, and under 0.45% lies in the top ten. The CDR3 totals 15 residues. V lost 3 bases and J lost 3, with 12 bases in between. CDR1 is MDHEN, CDR2 SYDVKM, per germline. The clonotype originates from a man aged 18 to 29 in good health. Some clones in this sample may be carry-over from other donors' samples. The specimen sequenced was naive CD4+ T cells from PBMCs. Regarding subset: CD45RA+ positively selected. The chain employs TRBV28 and TRBJ1-5; tentatively, D is TRBD1 (6 bases). The CDR3 DNA follows: TGTGCCAGCAGTTTCAGAACAGGGATCAATCAGCCCCAGCATTTT. As protein: CASSFRTGINQPQHF. Variable domain in full (rest from reference TRBV28 and TRBJ1-5): DVKVTQSSRYLVKRTGEKVFLECVQDMDHENMFWYRQDPGLGLRLIYFSYDVKMKEKGDIPEGYSVSREKKERFSLILESASTNQTSMYLCASSFRTGINQPQHFGDGTRLSIL.